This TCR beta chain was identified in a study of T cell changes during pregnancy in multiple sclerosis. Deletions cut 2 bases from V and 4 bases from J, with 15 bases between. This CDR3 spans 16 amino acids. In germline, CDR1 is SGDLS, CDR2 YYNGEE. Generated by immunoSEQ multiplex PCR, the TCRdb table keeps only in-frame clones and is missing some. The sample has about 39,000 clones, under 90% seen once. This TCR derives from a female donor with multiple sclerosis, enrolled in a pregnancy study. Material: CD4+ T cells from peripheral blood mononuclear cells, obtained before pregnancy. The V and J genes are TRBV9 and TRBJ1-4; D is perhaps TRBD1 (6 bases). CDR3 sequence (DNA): TGTGCCAGCAGCGTCTATGCCGACAGGATTAATGAAAAACTGTTTTTT. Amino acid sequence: CASSVYADRINEKLFF. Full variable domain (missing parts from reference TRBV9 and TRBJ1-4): DSGVTQTPKHLITATGQRVTLRCSPRSGDLSVYWYQQSLDQGLQFLIQYYNGEERAKGNILERFSAQQFPDLHSELNLSSLELGDSALYFCASSVYADRINEKLFFGSGTQLSVL.